This TCR beta chain was observed in a study of breast tumors, draining lymph nodes, adjacent tissues. General observations from the study: Compared with lymph nodes, tumors were less diverse; compared with nontumor tissue, more. Luminal-like breast cancer showed significantly higher tumor–nontumor repertoire similarity than basal-like. The lymph node origin of tumor T cells was framed as consistent with a hypothesis, not demonstrated. Data fit most tumor T cells coming from lymph node, expanding in tumor.

TCRdb processed the multiplex PCR reads anew with MiXCR; each CDR3 protein has one entry. The sample includes about 300,000 distinct CDR3 sequences, around 31% seen only once; the top ten take more than 1%. Breast cancer patients provided tissue from their axillary draining lymph nodes. This clonotype came up many times. What it binds is not known. Trimming left V 5 bases short and J 2 bases short, with 16 bases between. The CDR3 sequence is 15 residues long. Germline V gene data show CDR1 as SGHTA and CDR2 as FQGNSA. The receptor's source is a female donor with breast cancer. Some clones in this sample may be carry-over from other donors' samples. The chain links TRBV7-2 to TRBJ2-7, with TRBD1 as a possible D gene (6 bases). Specimen: axillary lymph node tissue. The CDR3 region is CASSPTGTTTYEQYF. The CDR3 bases are TGTGCCAGCAGCCCGACCGGGACAACGACCTACGAGCAGTACTTC.